This T cell receptor beta chain is from a study of T cells in Graves' hyperthyroidism and ophthalmopathy. Background on the study: Peripheral blood samples were taken at initial diagnosis, prior to any treatment. Study findings and constraints: Blood samples included most of the expanded thyroid clonotypes exceeding 0.001.

Amplified TCR beta CDR3 regions came from RNA transcripts. The primer set for the first-round RT-PCR of the TCR CDR3 was HTBI. TCRdb reprocessed the multiplex PCR reads via MiXCR and lists one record per CDR3 protein. The data hold about 640,000 distinct CDR3 sequences, with less than 25% observed a single time. This clonotype was detected only a few times. Its antigen is still unknown. The length of the CDR3 is 15 residues. Germline-derived CDR1 and CDR2 are LNHDA and SQIVND (reference sequence). Trimming took 5 bases from V and 0 from J; bases not matched to a gene: 3. Sequenced: blood. This TCR was recovered from a man aged 25-40 years with Graves' ophthalmopathy. The chain uses TRBV19 and TRBJ2-5, with 10 bases that match TRBD1. The CDR3 bases are TGTGCCAGTAGTGGACAGGGGGGGTACCAAGAGACCCAGTACTTC. This sequence encodes CASSGQGGYQETQYF.